The 8 T cell receptor beta chains below come from one sample, sequenced in a study of shared clonotypes between healthy human individuals. Libraries were prepared by immunoSEQ multiplex PCR; TCRdb keeps only in-frame clonotypes and omits some of them. The sample lists roughly 1,500,000 clones, approximately 98.5% occurring once. The sequencing input was naive CD4+ T cells sorted from blood. Subset indicated: CD45RA+ positively selected. These receptors all come from a man aged 30 to 39 in good health.

This clone turned up a few times. The sample contains more than one DNA sequence encoding this CDR3. The genes are TRBV19 and TRBJ2-7; 13 nucleotides align to TRBD2. V lost 4 bases to trimming and J lost 1 base; unmatched junction nucleotides: 1. Germline CDR1 and CDR2: LNHDA and SQIVND (reference sequence). The CDR3 is 15 amino acids. The CDR3 spells CASSRTSGRSYEQYF. CDR3 sequence (DNA): TGTGCCAGTAGTAGGACTAGCGGGAGATCCTACGAGCAGTACTTC.

The chain links TRBV4-1 to TRBJ2-1; 9 positions agree with TRBD2. V was pared by 1 base and J by 8 bases, with 9 bases of the junction left unmatched. The length of the CDR3 is 16 residues. The germline V gene has CDR1 MGHRA and CDR2 YSYEKL. CDR3 sequence reads: CASSQAMREGLDEQFF. The CDR3 DNA follows: TGCGCCAGCAGCCAAGCGATGCGGGAGGGCTTGGATGAGCAGTTCTTC.

This clone was recorded only once. This chain joins TRBV6-4 and TRBJ2-1; D not resolved. The CDR3 is 15 residues long. V was cut by 5 bases and J by 4 bases, with 15 bases left in between. Germline values: CDR1 MRHNA, CDR2 SNTAGT. CDR3 bases: TGTGCCAGCAGTCAAGACCCGATTCCGTACAATGAGCAGTTCTTC. This gives the protein CASSQDPIPYNEQFF.

The gene calls are TRBV7-2 and TRBJ1-2; D gene uncertain. The CDR3 loop spans 11 amino acids. Trimming removed 4 bases from V and 11 bases from J, with 11 bases in between. CDR1 and CDR2 (germline): SGHTA, FQGNSA. As DNA, the CDR3 is TGTGCCAGCAGCTCAATTGGGAATTACACCTTC. This encodes CASSSIGNYTF. Complete variable domain (other parts from reference TRBV7-2 and TRBJ1-2): GAGVSQSPSNKVTEKGKDVELRCDPISGHTALYWYRQSLGQGLEFLIYFQGNSAPDKSGLPSDRFSAERTGGSVSTLTIQRTQQEDSAVYLCASSSIGNYTFGSGTRLTVV.

V gene TRBV28 combines with J gene TRBJ2-6, with unresolved D. The CDR3 extends over 16 amino acids. With 3 bases removed from V and 1 base from J, the gap between germline ends came to 10 bases. CDR1 is MDHEN and CDR2 is SYDVKM in the germline V gene. CDR3 region: CASSFAGLSGANVLTF. The CDR3 DNA reads TGTGCCAGCAGTTTTGCAGGCCTATCTGGGGCCAACGTCCTGACTTTC.

This clone has a single count. The V and J genes are TRBV5-4 and TRBJ2-2, with 12 positions matching TRBD1. Losses at the gene ends were 5 bases for V and 7 bases for J; bases not matched to a gene: 9. The CDR3 runs to 16 residues. Looked up from germline, CDR1 is SGHNT and CDR2 is YYREEE (reference sequence). The chain's CDR3 is CASSRTGTGGIGELFF. In DNA form, the CDR3 reads TGTGCCAGCAGTAGAACCGGGACAGGGGGCATCGGGGAGCTGTTTTTT. The variable domain in full, with the rest retrieved from reference TRBV5-4 and TRBJ2-2, is ETGVTQSPTHLIKTRGQQVTLRCSSQSGHNTVSWYQQALGQGPQFIFQYYREEENGRGNFPPRFSGLQFPNYSSELNVNALELDDSALYLCASSRTGTGGIGELFFGEGSRLTVL.

This clone was detected only once. The rearrangement uses TRBV5-8 and TRBJ2-2, with a possible D match to TRBD1 (5 bases). The CDR3 runs to 15 residues. From germline, CDR1 is SGHTS and CDR2 YDEGEE. V was clipped by 1 base and J by 2 bases, with 9 bases between them. CDR3 in amino acids: CASSLKQVNTGELFF. Here the CDR3 DNA reads TGTGCCAGCAGCTTGAAACAGGTTAACACCGGGGAGCTGTTTTTT.

The rearrangement uses TRBV7-9 and TRBJ2-3; 7 bases are shared with TRBD1. CDR1 SEHNR and CDR2 FQNEAQ come from the germline V gene (reference sequence). V trimming: 4 bases; J trimming: 2 bases; junction bases outside the gene matches: 6. The CDR3 loop spans 15 amino acids. The CDR3 DNA sequence: TGTGCCAGCAGCTCGGGACAGAGAAACACAGATACGCAGTATTTT. Amino acids: CASSSGQRNTDTQYF.